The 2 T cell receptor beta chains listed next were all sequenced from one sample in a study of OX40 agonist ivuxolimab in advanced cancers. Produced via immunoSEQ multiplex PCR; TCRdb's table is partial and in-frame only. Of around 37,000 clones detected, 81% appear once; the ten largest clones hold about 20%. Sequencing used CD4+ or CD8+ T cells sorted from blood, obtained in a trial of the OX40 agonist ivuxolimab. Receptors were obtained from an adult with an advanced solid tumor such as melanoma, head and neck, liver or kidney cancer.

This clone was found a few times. The CDR3 region is CASSLRPGEETQYF. The CDR3 DNA reads TGTGCCAGCAGCTTGCGGCCGGGGGAGGAGACCCAGTACTTC. The genes are TRBV5-5 and TRBJ2-5, with TRBD2 as a possible D gene (6 bases). The V gene lost 1 base and the J gene lost 5 bases, with 12 bases spanning the gap. CDR1 and CDR2 (germline): SGHKS, YYEKEE (reference sequence). This CDR3 contains 14 residues.

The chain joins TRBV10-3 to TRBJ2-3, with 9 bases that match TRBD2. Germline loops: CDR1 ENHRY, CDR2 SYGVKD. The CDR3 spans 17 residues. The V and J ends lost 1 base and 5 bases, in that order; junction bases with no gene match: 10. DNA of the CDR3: TGTGCCATCAGTGAGTTCTGGGCGGGGGGGCCTGTAGATACGCAGTATTTT. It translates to CAISEFWAGGPVDTQYF.